Given below is one TCR beta chain in context. This entry comes from a study of blood T cell repertoires in COVID-19. Study in general: COVID-19 samples from acute and convalescent phases originated in the United States, Italy and Spain. T cells, B-cell-depleted T cells, or PBMCs supplied cDNA or gDNA.

Original processing notes: By means of reference gene primer amplification, nucleated cell counts were estimated. Using immunoSEQ multiplex PCR, the repertoire was profiled, and TCRdb retains in-frame clones only, with some absent. V and J calls and clone size follow that table, whereas D and trimming were derived from the DNA. This table has about 170,000 clones, about nine tenths appearing once. Between the trimmed V and J ends, which lost 2 bases and 9 bases, there was a span of 11 bases. CDR3 length: 14 residues. Germline CDR1 ENHRY, CDR2 SYGVKD. The chain couples TRBV10-3 to TRBJ1-6, with TRBD1 as a possible D gene (5 bases). The material sequenced was peripheral blood. The TCR sequence derives from a man between 65 and 85 years old with acute or convalescent COVID-19. CDR3 sequence: CAISEAGGGSPLHF. CDR3 sequence (DNA): TGTGCCATCAGTGAGGCGGGGGGTGGTTCACCCCTCCACTTT.